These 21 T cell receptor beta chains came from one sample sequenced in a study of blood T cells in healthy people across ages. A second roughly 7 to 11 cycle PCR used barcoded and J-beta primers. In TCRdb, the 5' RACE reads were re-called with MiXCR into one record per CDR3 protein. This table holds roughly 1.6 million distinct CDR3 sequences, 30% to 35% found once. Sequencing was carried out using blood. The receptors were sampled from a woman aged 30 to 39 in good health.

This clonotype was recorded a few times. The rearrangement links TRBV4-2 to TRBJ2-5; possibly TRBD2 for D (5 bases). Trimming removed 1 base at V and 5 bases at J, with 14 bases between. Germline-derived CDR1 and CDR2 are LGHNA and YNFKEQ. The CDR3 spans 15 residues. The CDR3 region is CASSQVVGVYETQYF. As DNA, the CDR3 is TGTGCCAGCAGCCAAGTTGTGGGAGTATACGAGACCCAGTACTTC.

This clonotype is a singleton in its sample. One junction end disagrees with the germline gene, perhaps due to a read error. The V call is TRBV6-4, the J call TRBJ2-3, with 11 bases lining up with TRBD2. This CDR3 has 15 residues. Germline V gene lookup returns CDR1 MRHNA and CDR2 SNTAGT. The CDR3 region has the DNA TGTGTCAGCAGTGGGACTAGCGGAGGCACAGATACGCAGTATTTT. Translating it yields CVSSGTSGGTDTQYF.

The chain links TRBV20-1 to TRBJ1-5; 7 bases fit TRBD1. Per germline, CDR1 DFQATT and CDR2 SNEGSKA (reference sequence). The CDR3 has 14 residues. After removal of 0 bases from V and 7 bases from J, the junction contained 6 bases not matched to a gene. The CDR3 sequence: CSAREGAGGQPQHF. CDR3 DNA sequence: TGCAGTGCTAGAGAAGGGGCAGGGGGACAGCCCCAGCATTTT.

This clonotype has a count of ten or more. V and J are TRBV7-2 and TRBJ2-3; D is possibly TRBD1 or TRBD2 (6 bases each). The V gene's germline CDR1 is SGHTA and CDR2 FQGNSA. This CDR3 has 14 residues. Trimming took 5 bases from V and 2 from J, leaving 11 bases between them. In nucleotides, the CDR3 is TGTGCCAGCAGCCGGGGGCCCACCACAGATACGCAGTATTTT. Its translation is CASSRGPTTDTQYF.

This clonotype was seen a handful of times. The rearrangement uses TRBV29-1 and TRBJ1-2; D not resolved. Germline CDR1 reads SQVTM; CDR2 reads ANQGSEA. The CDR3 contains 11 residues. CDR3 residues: CSVRTQGGYTF. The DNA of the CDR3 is TGCAGTGTAAGAACCCAAGGAGGCTACACCTTC.

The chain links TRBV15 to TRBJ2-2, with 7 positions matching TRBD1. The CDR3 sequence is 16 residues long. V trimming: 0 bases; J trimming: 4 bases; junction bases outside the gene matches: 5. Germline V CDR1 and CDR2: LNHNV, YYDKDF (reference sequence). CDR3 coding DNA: TGTGCCACCAGCAGAGAGACAGGGTCGGGCACCGGGGAGCTGTTTTTT. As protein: CATSRETGSGTGELFF.

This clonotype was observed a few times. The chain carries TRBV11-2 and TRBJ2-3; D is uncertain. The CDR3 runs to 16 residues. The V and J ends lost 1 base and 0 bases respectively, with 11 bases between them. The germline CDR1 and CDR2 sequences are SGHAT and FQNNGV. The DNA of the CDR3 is TGTGCCAGCAGCTTAGTGGCCAGATACAGCACAGATACGCAGTATTTT. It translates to CASSLVARYSTDTQYF.

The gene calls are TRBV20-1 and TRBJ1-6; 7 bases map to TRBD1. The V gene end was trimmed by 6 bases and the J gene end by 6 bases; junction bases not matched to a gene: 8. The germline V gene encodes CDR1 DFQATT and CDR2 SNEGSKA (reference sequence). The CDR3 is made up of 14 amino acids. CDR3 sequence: CSATRQGRNSPLHF. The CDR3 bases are TGCAGTGCCACCAGACAGGGTCGTAATTCACCCCTCCACTTT.

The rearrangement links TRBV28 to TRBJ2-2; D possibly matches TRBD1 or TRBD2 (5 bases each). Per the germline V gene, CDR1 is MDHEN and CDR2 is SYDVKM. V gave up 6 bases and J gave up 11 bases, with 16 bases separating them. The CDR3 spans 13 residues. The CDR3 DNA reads TGTGCCAGCAGCGAGGGGCCCCGGGAAGAGCTGTTTTTT. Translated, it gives CASSEGPREELFF.

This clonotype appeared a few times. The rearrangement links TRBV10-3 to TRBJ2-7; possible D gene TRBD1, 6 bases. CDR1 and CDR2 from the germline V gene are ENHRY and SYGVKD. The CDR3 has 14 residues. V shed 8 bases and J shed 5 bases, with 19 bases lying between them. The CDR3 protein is CAIGVGGTLDEQYF. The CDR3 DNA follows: TGTGCCATCGGGGTAGGGGGAACCTTGGACGAGCAGTACTTC.

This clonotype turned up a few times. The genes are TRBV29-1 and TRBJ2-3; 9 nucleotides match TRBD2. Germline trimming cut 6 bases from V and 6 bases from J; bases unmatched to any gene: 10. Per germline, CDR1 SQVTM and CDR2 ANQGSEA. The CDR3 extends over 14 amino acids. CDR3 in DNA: TGCAGCGTCCCCTCCGCGGGAGGGCCGGATACGCAGTATTTT. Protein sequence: CSVPSAGGPDTQYF.

CDR3 nucleotide sequence: TGTGCCAGCAGCTCCCAGCGGGGGGGCACTTACAATGAGCAGTTCTTC. It specifies CASSSQRGGTYNEQFF. The chain employs TRBV11-2 and TRBJ2-1, with TRBD2 matching 10 bases. This CDR3 comprises 16 residues. From germline, CDR1 is SGHAT and CDR2 FQNNGV. J lost 4 bases, V lost 4 bases, and 7 bases had no gene match. The variable domain in full, completed from reference TRBV11-2 and TRBJ2-1, reads EAGVAQSPRYKIIEKRQSVAFWCNPISGHATLYWYQQILGQGPKLLIQFQNNGVVDDSQLPKDRFSAERLKGVDSTLKIQPAKLEDSAVYLCASSSQRGGTYNEQFFGPGTRLTVL.

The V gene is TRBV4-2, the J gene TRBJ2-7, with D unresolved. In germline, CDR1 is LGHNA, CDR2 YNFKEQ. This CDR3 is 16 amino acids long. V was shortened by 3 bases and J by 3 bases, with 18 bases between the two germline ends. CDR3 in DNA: TGTGCCAGCAGCCATGATCCGGATGACTTAAGCTACGAGCAGTACTTC. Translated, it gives CASSHDPDDLSYEQYF.

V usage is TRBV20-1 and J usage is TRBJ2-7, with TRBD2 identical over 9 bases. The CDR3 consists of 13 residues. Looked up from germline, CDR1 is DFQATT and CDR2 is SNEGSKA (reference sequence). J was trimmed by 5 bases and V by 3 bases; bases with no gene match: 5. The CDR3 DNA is TGCAGTGCTAGGGAGGGACTAGCCGACGAGCAGTACTTC. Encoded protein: CSAREGLADEQYF.

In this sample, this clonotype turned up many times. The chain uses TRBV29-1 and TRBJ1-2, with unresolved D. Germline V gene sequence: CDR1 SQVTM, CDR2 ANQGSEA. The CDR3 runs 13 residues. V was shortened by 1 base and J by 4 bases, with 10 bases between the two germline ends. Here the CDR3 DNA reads TGCAGCGTTGAAGCCCCCTCCAGCTATGGCTACACCTTC. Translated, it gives CSVEAPSSYGYTF.

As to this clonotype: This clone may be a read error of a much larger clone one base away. The DNA of the CDR3 is TGCGCCAGCGGCCCGGGACTAGCGGACCAAGAGACCCAGTACTTC. Its protein product is CASGPGLADQETQYF. The chain recombines TRBV5-1 with TRBJ2-5; 11 bases map to TRBD2. With V trimmed by 7 bases and J by 0 bases, 5 bases remained unmatched. Germline V lookup: CDR1 SGHRS, CDR2 YFSETQ. The CDR3 runs to 15 residues.

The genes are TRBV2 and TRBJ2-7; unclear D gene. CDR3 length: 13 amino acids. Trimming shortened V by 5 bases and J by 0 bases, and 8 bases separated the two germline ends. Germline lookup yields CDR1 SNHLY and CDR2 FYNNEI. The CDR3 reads CASSNTDSYEQYF. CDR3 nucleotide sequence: TGTGCCAGCAGTAACACTGACTCCTACGAGCAGTACTTC. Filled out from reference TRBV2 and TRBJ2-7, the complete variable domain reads EPEVTQTPSHQVTQMGQEVILRCVPISNHLYFYWYRQILGQKVEFLVSFYNNEISEKSEIFDDQFSVERPDGSNFTLKIRSTKLEDSAMYFCASSNTDSYEQYFGPGTRLTVT.

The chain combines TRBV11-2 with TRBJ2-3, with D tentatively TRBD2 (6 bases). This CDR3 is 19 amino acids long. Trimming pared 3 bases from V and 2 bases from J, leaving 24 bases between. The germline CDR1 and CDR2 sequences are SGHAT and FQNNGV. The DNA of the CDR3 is TGTGCCAGCAGCTTCCCCATCGGGGGAGTGGGTTTTGACACAGATACGCAGTATTTT. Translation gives CASSFPIGGVGFDTDTQYF.

CDR3 DNA sequence: TGTGCCAGCAGCCCCTTCGGCAGGGGTCCAAGCACAGATACGCAGTATTTT. Translated, it gives CASSPFGRGPSTDTQYF. The genes are TRBV11-2 and TRBJ2-3, with D tentatively TRBD1 (6 bases). CDR1 and CDR2 (germline): SGHAT, FQNNGV. V gave up 5 bases and J gave up 0 bases, with 18 bases separating them. The CDR3 is 17 amino acids.

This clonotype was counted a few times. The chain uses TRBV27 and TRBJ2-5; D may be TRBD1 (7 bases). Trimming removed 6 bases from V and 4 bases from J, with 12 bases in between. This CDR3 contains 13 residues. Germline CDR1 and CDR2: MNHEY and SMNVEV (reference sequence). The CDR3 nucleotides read TGTGCCAGCAGCACTCAGGGGGGAGAGACCCAGTACTTC. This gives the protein CASSTQGGETQYF.

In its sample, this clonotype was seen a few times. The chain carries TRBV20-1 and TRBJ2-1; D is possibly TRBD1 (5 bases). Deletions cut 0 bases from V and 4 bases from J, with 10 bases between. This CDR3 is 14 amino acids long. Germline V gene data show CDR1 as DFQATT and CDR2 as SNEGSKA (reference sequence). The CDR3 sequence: CSARDPGAYNEQFF. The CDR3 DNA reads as TGCAGTGCTAGAGATCCTGGGGCTTACAATGAGCAGTTCTTC.